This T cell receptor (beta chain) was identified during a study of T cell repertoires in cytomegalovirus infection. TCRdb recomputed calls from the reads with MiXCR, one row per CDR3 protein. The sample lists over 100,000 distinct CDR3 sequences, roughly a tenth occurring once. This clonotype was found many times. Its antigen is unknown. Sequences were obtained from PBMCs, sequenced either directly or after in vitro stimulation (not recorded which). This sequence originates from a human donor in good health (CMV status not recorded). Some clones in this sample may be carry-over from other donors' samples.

The CDR3 DNA reads TGCAGTGCTAGGCAGAAACAGGGAAGGGGCACTGAAGCTTTCTTT. Translated: CSARQKQGRGTEAFF. The genes are TRBV20-1 and TRBJ1-1; possible D gene TRBD1, 6 bases. The CDR3 covers 15 residues. Between the trimmed V and J ends, which lost 3 bases and 4 bases, there was a span of 18 bases. Germline-derived CDR1 and CDR2 are DFQATT and SNEGSKA (reference sequence).